This T cell receptor (beta chain) was recorded in a study of CD8 T cells in ankylosing spondylitis. Study results and limitations: Blood of patients with ankylosing spondylitis appeared to be characterized by a TCR beta motif of roughly eight highly homologous variants.

In the case of this clonotype: What it recognizes is unknown.

TCRdb recomputed calls from the 5' RACE reads with MiXCR, one row per CDR3 protein. This table has 100,000 or so distinct CDR3 sequences, roughly 9% appearing once. This sequence originates from a male donor with ankylosing spondylitis. Sequences were obtained from blood, either unsorted or a sorted T cell fraction (not recorded which).

CDR3 loop: CSARSDRAEYEQYF. The CDR3 DNA reads as TGCAGTGCTAGGTCAGACAGGGCCGAGTACGAGCAGTACTTC. V gene TRBV20-1 combines with J gene TRBJ2-7; 7 bases are shared with TRBD1. The CDR3 has 14 amino acids. Germline loops: CDR1 DFQATT, CDR2 SNEGSKA (reference sequence). The V gene end was trimmed by 3 bases and the J gene end by 4 bases; junction bases not matched to a gene: 9.